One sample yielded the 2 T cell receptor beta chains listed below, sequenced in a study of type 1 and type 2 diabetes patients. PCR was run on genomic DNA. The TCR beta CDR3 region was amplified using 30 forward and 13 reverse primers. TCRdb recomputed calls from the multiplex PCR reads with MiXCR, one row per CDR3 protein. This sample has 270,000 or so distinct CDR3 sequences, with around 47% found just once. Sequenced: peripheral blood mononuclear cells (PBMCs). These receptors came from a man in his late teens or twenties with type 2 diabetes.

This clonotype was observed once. CDR3 nucleotides: TGTGCCTGGAGCCCCTGGGAGACCGGGGAGCTGTTTTTT. This encodes CAWSPWETGELFF. V and J are TRBV30 and TRBJ2-2; a weak D match, TRBD2 (5 bases). V shed 3 bases and J shed 5 bases, with 10 bases lying between them. CDR1 GTSNPN and CDR2 SVGIG come from the germline V gene (reference sequence). This CDR3 region has 13 residues.

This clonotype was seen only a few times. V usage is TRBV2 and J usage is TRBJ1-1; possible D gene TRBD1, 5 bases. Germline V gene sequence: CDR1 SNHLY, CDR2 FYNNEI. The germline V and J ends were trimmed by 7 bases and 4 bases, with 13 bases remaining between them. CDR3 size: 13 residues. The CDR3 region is CASNGGKGTEAFF. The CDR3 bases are TGTGCCAGCAATGGGGGGAAGGGCACTGAAGCTTTCTTT.